This T cell receptor beta chain was captured by sequencing in a study of cytotoxic CD8 clonotypes in ibrutinib-treated CLL. About the study: The subjects consisted of around eleven relapsed/refractory and some 14 treatment-naive individuals, with some 17 IGHV unmutated.

Libraries were prepared by immunoSEQ multiplex PCR; TCRdb keeps only in-frame clonotypes and omits some of them. The sample yields tens of thousands of clones, roughly 70% seen once. The ends lost 5 bases at V and 1 base at J; junction bases unmatched: 4. Germline V CDR1 and CDR2: SGHAT, FQNNGV. This CDR3 has 14 residues. The sequence derives from a human donor with chronic lymphocytic leukemia. This chain connects TRBV11-2 to TRBJ2-5; 7 bases map to TRBD1. This material consisted of PBMCs, taken after 12 months of ibrutinib treatment. CDR3 region: CASSPGQTQETQYF. CDR3 in DNA: TGTGCCAGCAGCCCGGGACAGACCCAAGAGACCCAGTACTTC.